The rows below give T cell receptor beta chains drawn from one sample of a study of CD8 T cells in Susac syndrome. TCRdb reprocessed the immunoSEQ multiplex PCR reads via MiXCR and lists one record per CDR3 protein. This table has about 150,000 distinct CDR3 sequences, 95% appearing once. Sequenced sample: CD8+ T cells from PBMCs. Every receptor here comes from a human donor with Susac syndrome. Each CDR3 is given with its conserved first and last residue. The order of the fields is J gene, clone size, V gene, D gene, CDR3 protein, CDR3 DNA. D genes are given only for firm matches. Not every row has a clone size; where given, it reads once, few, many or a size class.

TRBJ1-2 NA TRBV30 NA CAWAGNGYTF TGTGCCTGGGCGGGGAATGGCTACACCTTC
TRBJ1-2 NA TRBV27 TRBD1 CASRTGRLGNTF TGTGCCAGCCGGACAGGGAGGTTAGGGAACACCTTC
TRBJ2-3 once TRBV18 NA CASSPPPTDTQYF TGTGCCAGCTCACCACCCCCCACAGATACGCAGTATTTT
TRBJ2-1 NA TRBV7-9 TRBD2 CASSLGALAGDNEQFF TGTGCCAGCAGCTTAGGGGCCTTAGCGGGAGACAATGAGCAGTTCTTC
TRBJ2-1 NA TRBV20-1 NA CSAPVGISSYNEQFF TGCAGTGCTCCCGTCGGGATTAGCTCCTACAATGAGCAGTTCTTC
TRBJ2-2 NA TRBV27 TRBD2 CASRGLAGVGVSTGELFF TGTGCCAGCAGGGGACTAGCGGGAGTCGGGGTTAGCACCGGGGAGCTGTTTTTT
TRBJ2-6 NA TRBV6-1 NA CASSTGEGFSGANVLTF TGTGCCAGCAGCACAGGGGAGGGGTTCTCTGGGGCCAACGTCCTGACTTTC
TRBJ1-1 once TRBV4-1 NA CASSHTGQGTEAFF TGCGCCAGCAGCCATACCGGGCAGGGGACTGAAGCTTTCTTT
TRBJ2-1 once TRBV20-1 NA CSARPPTGDLSYNEQFF TGCAGTGCTAGACCCCCAACGGGGGACCTCTCCTACAATGAGCAGTTCTTC
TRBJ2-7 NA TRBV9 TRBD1 CASSVGDRAPWGEQYF TGTGCCAGCAGCGTAGGTGACAGGGCTCCCTGGGGGGAGCAGTACTTC
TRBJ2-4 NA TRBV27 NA CASSLSKAKNIQYF TGTGCCAGCAGTTTATCGAAAGCCAAAAACATTCAGTACTTC
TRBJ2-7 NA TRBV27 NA CASSLAPSSHEQYF TGTGCCAGCAGTTTGGCCCCCTCCTCTCACGAGCAGTACTTC
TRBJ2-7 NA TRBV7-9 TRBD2 CASSSAGGSRNYEQYF TGTGCCAGCAGCTCGGCGGGGGGGTCCCGGAACTACGAGCAGTACTTC
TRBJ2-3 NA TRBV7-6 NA CASGLDRTDTQYF TGTGCCAGCGGGCTGGACCGCACAGATACGCAGTATTTT
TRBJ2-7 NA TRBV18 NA CASSPDLGLKTYEQYF TGTGCCAGCTCACCAGATCTTGGACTCAAAACCTACGAGCAGTACTTC
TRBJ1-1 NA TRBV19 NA CASSIWLTMNTEAFF TGTGCCAGTAGTATCTGGCTTACCATGAACACTGAAGCTTTCTTT
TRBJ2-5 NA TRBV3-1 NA CASSRTSMHQETQYF TGTGCCAGCAGCCGAACCAGTATGCACCAAGAGACCCAGTACTTC
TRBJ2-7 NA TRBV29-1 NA CSVETGKSYEQYF TGCAGCGTTGAAACGGGGAAGTCCTACGAGCAGTACTTC
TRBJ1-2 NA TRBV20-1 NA CSAIASGDGYTF TGCAGTGCTATCGCGTCCGGGGATGGCTACACCTTC
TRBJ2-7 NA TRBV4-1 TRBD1 CASSHRTGEVYEQYF TGCGCCAGCAGCCACCGGACAGGGGAGGTGTACGAGCAGTACTTC
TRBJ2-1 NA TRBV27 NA CASSLWGSEQFF TGTGCCAGCAGTTTATGGGGTAGTGAGCAGTTCTTC
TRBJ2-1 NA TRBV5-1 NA CASSSYGTLSSYNEQFF TGCGCCAGCAGCTCATACGGGACACTGAGCTCCTACAATGAGCAGTTCTTC
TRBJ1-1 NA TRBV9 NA CASSLERGMNTEAFF TGTGCCAGCAGCCTCGAGAGGGGTATGAACACTGAAGCTTTCTTT
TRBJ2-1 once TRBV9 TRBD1 CASSVDRLDNEQFF TGTGCCAGCAGCGTGGACAGGTTGGACAATGAGCAGTTCTTC
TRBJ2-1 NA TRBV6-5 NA CASSYGGGVGNNEQFF TGTGCCAGCAGTTACGGTGGGGGAGTCGGGAACAATGAGCAGTTCTTC
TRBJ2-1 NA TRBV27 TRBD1 CASSFISQGGEQFF TGTGCCAGCAGTTTTATATCACAGGGGGGTGAGCAGTTCTTC
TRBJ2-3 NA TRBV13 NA CASSSRILRDSTDTQYF TGTGCCAGCAGCTCACGTATTTTGCGGGACAGCACAGATACGCAGTATTTT
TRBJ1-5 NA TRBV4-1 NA CASSLYTGNQPQHF TGCGCCAGCAGTCTCTATACAGGGAATCAGCCCCAGCATTTT
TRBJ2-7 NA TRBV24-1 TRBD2 CATSDPLAGGPHEQYF TGTGCCACCAGTGATCCCCTAGCGGGAGGGCCCCACGAGCAGTACTTC
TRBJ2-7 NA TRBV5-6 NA CASSLVVGRPYEQYF TGTGCCAGCAGCTTGGTGGTGGGACGCCCCTACGAGCAGTACTTC
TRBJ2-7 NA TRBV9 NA CASSGDSIGEQYF TGTGCCAGCAGCGGGGACTCCATAGGAGAGCAGTACTTC
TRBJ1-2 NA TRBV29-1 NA CSVVTGPNYGYTF TGCAGCGTTGTTACAGGCCCTAACTATGGCTACACCTTC
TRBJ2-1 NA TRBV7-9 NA CASRPQGPDEQFF TGTGCCAGCAGACCCCAGGGCCCGGATGAGCAGTTCTTC
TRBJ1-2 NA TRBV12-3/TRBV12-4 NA CASSTRAPRAGNYGYTF TGTGCCAGCAGTACCCGAGCCCCAAGGGCGGGTAATTATGGCTACACCTTC
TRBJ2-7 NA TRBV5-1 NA CASSLEMAPIYEQYF TGCGCCAGCAGCTTGGAAATGGCCCCGATTTACGAGCAGTACTTC
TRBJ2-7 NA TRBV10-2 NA CASSDSVNEQYF TGCGCCAGCAGTGACAGCGTGAACGAGCAGTACTTC
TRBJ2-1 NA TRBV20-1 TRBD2 CSAGGLAQYEQFF TGCAGTGCTGGGGGACTAGCGCAATATGAGCAGTTCTTC
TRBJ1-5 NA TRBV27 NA CASSLFSSNQPQHF TGTGCCAGCAGTCTTTTCTCGAGCAATCAGCCCCAGCATTTT
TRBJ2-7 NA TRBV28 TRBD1 CASTYRDRGHDEQYF TGTGCCAGCACCTACCGGGACAGGGGGCACGACGAGCAGTACTTC
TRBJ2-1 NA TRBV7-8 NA CASSWTDPRGEQFF TGTGCCAGCAGCTGGACGGATCCTCGGGGTGAGCAGTTCTTC
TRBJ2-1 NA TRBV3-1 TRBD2 CASSPGLAGNEQFF TGTGCCAGCAGTCCGGGACTAGCGGGCAATGAGCAGTTCTTC